The 5 T cell receptor beta chains reported below all come from one sample, sequenced in a study of cytomegalovirus exposure and HLA in healthy donors. Both 60 Vbeta primers and 13 Jbeta primers went into the PCR. Sequencing was performed with immunoSEQ multiplex PCR; in TCRdb, only in-frame clones are kept and a portion is missing. The table shows 150,000 to 200,000 clones, with approximately 80% occurring only once. Specimen: PBMCs. The receptor source for this set is a boy aged 2 to 10 in good health and CMV-seronegative.

The J gene is TRBJ1-2, the V gene TRBV6-1; TRBD1 aligns across 8 bases. From germline, CDR1 is MNHNS and CDR2 SASEGT. The CDR3 is 14 residues long. V dropped 6 bases and J dropped 4; count of bases not matched to a gene: 7. The CDR3 nucleotides read TGTGCCAGCAGCCATCAGGGGGCGGGCTATGGCTACACCTTC. Translating it yields CASSHQGAGYGYTF.

The chain employs TRBV9 and TRBJ2-3; D remains unclear. This CDR3 region has 17 residues. Germline V gives CDR1 SGDLS, CDR2 YYNGEE. The V and J ends lost 0 bases and 1 base respectively, with 15 bases between them. The CDR3 sequence: CASSVALGWVGTDTQYF. For the CDR3, the DNA is TGTGCCAGCAGCGTAGCTCTCGGGTGGGTCGGCACAGATACGCAGTATTTT.

The chain has TRBV9 and TRBJ2-2; 12 bases agree with TRBD2. Germline V gene data show CDR1 as SGDLS and CDR2 as YYNGEE. CDR3 length: 17 residues. With V trimmed by 3 bases and J by 6 bases, 9 bases remained unmatched. CDR3 bases: TGTGCCAGCAGCGCCCCACTAGCGGGGGGTGATGCCGGGGAGCTGTTTTTT. This gives the protein CASSAPLAGGDAGELFF. Using reference TRBV9 and TRBJ2-2 for the parts outside the CDR3, the full variable domain is DSGVTQTPKHLITATGQRVTLRCSPRSGDLSVYWYQQSLDQGLQFLIQYYNGEERAKGNILERFSAQQFPDLHSELNLSSLELGDSALYFCASSAPLAGGDAGELFFGEGSRLTVL.

This chain uses TRBV5-1 with TRBJ2-7; 9 bases align to TRBD1. The CDR3 is 14 amino acids. Trimming removed 4 bases from V and 3 bases from J; junction bases left unmatched: 5. Germline CDR1 reads SGHRS; CDR2 reads YFSETQ. The CDR3 loop reads CASSVSGQGYEQYF. The CDR3 coding sequence is TGCGCCAGCAGCGTATCGGGACAGGGCTACGAGCAGTACTTC.

This sequence joins TRBV6-6 and TRBJ1-3, with D uncertain. V was trimmed by 2 bases and J by 0 bases, leaving 8 bases between them. This CDR3 contains 15 residues. Germline CDR1 MNHNY, CDR2 SVGAGI (reference sequence). Here the CDR3 DNA reads TGTGCCAGCAGTTACAGTCTCTACTCTGGAAACACCATATATTTT. Translation gives CASSYSLYSGNTIYF.